This TCR beta chain derives from a study of blood T cell repertoires in COVID-19. For the study at large: Acute and convalescent COVID-19 samples came from the United States, Italy and Spain. From T cells, B-cell-depleted T cells, or PBMCs came the material, which was cDNA or gDNA.

Followed longitudinally, the Seattle patients had been enrolled during active infection. The table came from immunoSEQ multiplex PCR; TCRdb's copy has only in-frame clones and leaves some out. The sample includes 210,000 or so clones, approximately 90% seen only once; the top ten take under 3.5%. Sequencing was carried out using peripheral blood. The clonotype comes from a man under 40 with COVID-19, enrolled during active disease.

CDR3 sequence reads: CASSLIRNSPLHF. In DNA form, the CDR3 reads TGTGCCAGCAGTTTAATCCGTAATTCACCCCTCCACTTT. V gene TRBV28 combines with J gene TRBJ1-6; D remains unclear. CDR1 and CDR2 (germline): MDHEN, SYDVKM. V was cut by 2 bases and J by 6 bases, with 5 bases left in between. The CDR3 contains 13 residues.